This TCR beta chain was obtained from a study of T cells in Graves' hyperthyroidism and ophthalmopathy. The germline gives CDR1 MNHNS, CDR2 SASEGT. The CDR3 has 16 amino acids. V was clipped by 5 bases and J by 5 bases; unmatched bases: 10. What was amplified from RNA transcripts were TCR beta CDR3 regions. A first-round RT-PCR of the TCR CDR3 used the HTBI primer set. One entry per CDR3 protein, called by TCRdb with MiXCR from the multiplex PCR reads. Altogether 400,000 to 550,000 distinct CDR3 sequences are present, approximately 25% being singletons, with the ten largest covering 11%. This sequence originates from a woman aged 25 to 39 with Graves' ophthalmopathy. The V and J genes are TRBV6-1 and TRBJ1-5; TRBD1 matches 9 bases. Specimen: blood. The CDR3: CASSTTPGQGYQPQHF. CDR3 DNA sequence: TGTGCCAGCAGTACGACCCCGGGACAGGGCTATCAGCCCCAGCATTTT.